Sequencing of this TCR beta chain was carried out in a study of blood T cell repertoires in COVID-19. The method was immunoSEQ multiplex PCR; TCRdb's version includes in-frame clones alone and lacks a portion of them. The table shows hundreds of thousands of clones, with around 89% occurring only once. The CDR3 totals 15 residues. J was trimmed by 8 bases and V by 3 bases; bases with no gene match: 9. Germline V gene sequence: CDR1 SGDLS, CDR2 YYNGEE. The sequence came from a woman between 50 and 59 years old who had recovered from COVID-19. The chain recombines TRBV9 with TRBJ2-1; 9 bases agree with TRBD1. Specimen: PBMCs or T cells enriched from blood (not recorded which). CDR3 sequence (DNA): TGTGCCAGCAGCGCCGGGACAGGGACTTTGGATGAGCAGTTCTTC. It specifies CASSAGTGTLDEQFF.